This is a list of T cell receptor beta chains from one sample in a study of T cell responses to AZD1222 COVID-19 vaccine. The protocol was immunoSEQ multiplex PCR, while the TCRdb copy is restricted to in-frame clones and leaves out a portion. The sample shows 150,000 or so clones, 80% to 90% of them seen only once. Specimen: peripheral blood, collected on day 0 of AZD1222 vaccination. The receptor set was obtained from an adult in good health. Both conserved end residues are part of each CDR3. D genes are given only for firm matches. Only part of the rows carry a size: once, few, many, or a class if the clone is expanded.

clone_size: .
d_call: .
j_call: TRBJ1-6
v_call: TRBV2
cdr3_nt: TGTGCCAGCAGGCTCAAAGACGGGGCCTATTCACCCCTCCACTTT
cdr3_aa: CASRLKDGAYSPLHF

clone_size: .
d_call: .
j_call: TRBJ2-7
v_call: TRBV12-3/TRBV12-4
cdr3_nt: TGTGCCAGCAGTTTCCGACCGGGGCGGGGGTACTTC
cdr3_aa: CASSFRPGRGYF

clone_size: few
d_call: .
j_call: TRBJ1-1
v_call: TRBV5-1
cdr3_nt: TGCGCCAGCAGCTTGGGTAGGGTAGGGAACACTGAAGCTTTCTTT
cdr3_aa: CASSLGRVGNTEAFF

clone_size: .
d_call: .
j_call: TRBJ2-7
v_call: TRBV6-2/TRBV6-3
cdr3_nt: TGTGCCAGCAGTTACTCGAGTCCTAGCGCGTACGAGCAGTACTTC
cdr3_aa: CASSYSSPSAYEQYF

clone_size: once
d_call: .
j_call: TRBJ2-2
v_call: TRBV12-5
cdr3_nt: TGTGCTAGTGGTTTGGTTAACCCCCCCCCGGTTAGCATCGGCGGGGAGCTGTTTTTT
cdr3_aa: CASGLVNPPPVSIGGELFF

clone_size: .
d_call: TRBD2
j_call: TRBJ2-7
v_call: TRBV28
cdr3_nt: TGTGCCAGCAGTTTATTCGGGACTAGCTCCTACGAGCAGTACTTC
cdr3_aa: CASSLFGTSSYEQYF

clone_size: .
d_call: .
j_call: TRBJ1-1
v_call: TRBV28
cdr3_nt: TGTGCCATCAGGCGGGGGATGAACACTGAAGCTTTCTTT
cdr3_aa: CAIRRGMNTEAFF

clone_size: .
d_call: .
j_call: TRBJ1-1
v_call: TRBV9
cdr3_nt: TGTGCCAGCAGCGTAGCTACAAGGGAAGGGGAAGCTTTCTTT
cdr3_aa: CASSVATREGEAFF

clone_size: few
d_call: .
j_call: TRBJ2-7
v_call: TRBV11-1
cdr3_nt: TGTGCCAGCAGCTCCCGTAGGGGAGTATCCTACGAGCAGTACTTC
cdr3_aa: CASSSRRGVSYEQYF

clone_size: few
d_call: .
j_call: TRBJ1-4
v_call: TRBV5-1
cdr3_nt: TGCGCCAGCAGCTCACCAACCGGCATAGGGACCCATGAAAAACTGTTTTTT
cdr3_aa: CASSSPTGIGTHEKLFF

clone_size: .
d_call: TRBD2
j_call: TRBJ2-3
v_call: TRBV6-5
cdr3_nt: TGTGCCACCCGAGCGGGAGGTTCGCGAGATACGCAGTATTTT
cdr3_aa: CATRAGGSRDTQYF

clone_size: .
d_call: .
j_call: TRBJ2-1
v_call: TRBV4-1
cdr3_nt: TGCGCCAGCAGCCAAGATCGAAGCGGGCGGGCGAGGGATGAGCAGTTCTTC
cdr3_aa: CASSQDRSGRARDEQFF

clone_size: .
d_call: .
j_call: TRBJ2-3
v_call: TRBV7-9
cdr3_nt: TGTGCCAGCAGCTTAGAACAGGGTCGAGATACGCAGTATTTT
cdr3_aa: CASSLEQGRDTQYF

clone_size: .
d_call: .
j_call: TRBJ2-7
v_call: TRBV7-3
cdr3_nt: TGTGCCAGCAGCTTAGGGCCTCCCGCCGAGCAGTACTTC
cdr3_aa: CASSLGPPAEQYF

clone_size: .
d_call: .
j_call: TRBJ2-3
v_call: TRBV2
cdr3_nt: TGTGCCAGCAGAGAAGAGAACGCAGATACGCAGTATTTT
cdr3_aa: CASREENADTQYF

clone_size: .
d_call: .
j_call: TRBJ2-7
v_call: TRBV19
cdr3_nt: TGTGCCAGTAGTAGTTGGGCGGGGAACGAGCAGTACTTC
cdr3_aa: CASSSWAGNEQYF

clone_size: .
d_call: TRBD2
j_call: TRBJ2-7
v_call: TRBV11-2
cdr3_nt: TGTGCCAGCAGCTTATTACTAGCGGGCTCCTACGAGCAGTACTTC
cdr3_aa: CASSLLLAGSYEQYF

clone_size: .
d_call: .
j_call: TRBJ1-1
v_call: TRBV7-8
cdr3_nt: TGTGCCAGCAGCTTAGTGAACACTGAAGCTTTCTTT
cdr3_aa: CASSLVNTEAFF

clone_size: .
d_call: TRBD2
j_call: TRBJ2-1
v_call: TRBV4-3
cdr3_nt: TGCGCCAGCAGCCCCTCAGCGGGAGGGGGGGAGCAGTTCTTC
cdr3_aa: CASSPSAGGGEQFF

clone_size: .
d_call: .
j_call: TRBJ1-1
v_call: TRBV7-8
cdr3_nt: TGTGCCAGCAGCTCCTCTAGAACTCTGGTAGTCGCTGAAGCTTTCTTT
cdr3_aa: CASSSSRTLVVAEAFF